Listed below are T cell receptor beta chains from one sample, sequenced in a study of blood T cell repertoires in COVID-19. TCRdb's copy holds only in-frame clones and misses some; the assay was immunoSEQ multiplex PCR. Here the sample spans more than 200,000 clones, 85% to 90% being singletons. Material: peripheral blood. The receptors originated from a man aged 45-65 years with acute or convalescent COVID-19. Each CDR3 is given with its conserved first and last residue. The D gene is left open where the match is weak. Clone size appears in some rows only: once, few, many, or a class for an expanded clone.

J gene,V gene,clone size,D gene,CDR3 protein,CDR3 DNA
TRBJ2-3,TRBV7-9,-,TRBD1,CASTGTGGLVTQYF,TGTGCCAGCACCGGGACAGGGGGGTTGGTTACGCAGTATTTT
TRBJ2-5,TRBV10-2,-,TRBD2,CARIGTRGETQYF,TGCGCCAGGATCGGGACTAGGGGGGAGACCCAGTACTTC
TRBJ1-1,TRBV5-1,-,TRBD1,CASSAGTVNTEAFF,TGCGCCAGCAGCGCCGGGACAGTGAACACTGAAGCTTTCTTT
TRBJ2-1,TRBV6-5,once,TRBD1,CASSLDRGTYNEQFF,TGTGCCAGCAGCCTTGACAGGGGGACCTACAATGAGCAGTTCTTC
TRBJ1-5,TRBV19,-,-,CVTSPGPSRPQHF,TGTGTAACTAGTCCCGGTCCCTCCCGGCCCCAGCATTTT
TRBJ1-2,TRBV14,few,-,CASSLTTGGYGYTF,TGTGCCAGCAGCCTAACCACCGGCGGATATGGCTACACCTTC
TRBJ1-1,TRBV19,-,TRBD1,CASGSRDSRYEVNTEAFF,TGTGCCAGTGGCTCCCGGGACAGTAGATATGAGGTGAACACTGAAGCTTTCTTT
TRBJ1-2,TRBV5-1,-,TRBD1,CASSLGPPTGRLNYGYTF,TGCGCCAGCAGCTTGGGTCCCCCGACAGGGCGCCTTAACTATGGCTACACCTTC
TRBJ2-3,TRBV5-4,-,TRBD1,CASSPIRVGQGYITDTQYF,TGTGCCAGCAGCCCGATACGGGTGGGACAGGGGTATATCACAGATACGCAGTATTTT
TRBJ2-6,TRBV4-1,-,-,CASSPWWGSSNSGANVLTF,TGCGCCAGCAGCCCCTGGTGGGGCAGCAGCAACTCTGGGGCCAACGTCCTGACTTTC
TRBJ2-2,TRBV6-5,-,TRBD1,CASRGQGAPGELFF,TGTGCCAGCAGGGGACAGGGGGCACCCGGCGAGCTGTTTTTT
TRBJ1-3,TRBV5-1,once,-,CASSPGHLSSGNTIYF,TGCGCCAGCAGTCCGGGTCACTTAAGCTCTGGAAACACCATATATTTT
TRBJ2-5,TRBV5-4,once,-,CASSLTGLETQYF,TGTGCCAGCAGCTTGACAGGGTTGGAGACCCAGTACTTC
TRBJ1-1,TRBV11-2,-,-,CASSLGPSLPGGDEAFF,TGTGCCAGCAGCTTAGGGCCCAGCTTACCCGGAGGGGATGAAGCTTTCTTT
TRBJ2-3,TRBV7-7,-,TRBD2,CASSQRSGGRTDTQYF,TGTGCCAGCAGCCAGAGGAGCGGGGGGCGCACAGATACGCAGTATTTT
TRBJ1-3,TRBV7-8,once,-,CASSPPGYSGNTIYF,TGTGCCAGCAGCCCCCCCGGGTACTCTGGAAACACCATATATTTT
TRBJ1-6,TRBV5-4,-,TRBD1,CASSQDRGLGISPLHF,TGTGCCAGCAGCCAGGACAGGGGGCTCGGGATTTCACCCCTCCACTTT
TRBJ1-5,TRBV30,-,TRBD1,CAWSLGTEDQPQHF,TGTGCCTGGAGCCTCGGGACAGAGGATCAGCCCCAGCATTTT
TRBJ1-6,TRBV3-1/TRBV3-2,-,TRBD1,CASSQDWGQGFSSPLHF,TGTGCCAGCAGCCAAGACTGGGGACAGGGGTTTTCCTCACCCCTCCACTTT
TRBJ2-2,TRBV5-1,-,TRBD1,CASSLLPTGANTGELFF,TGCGCCAGCAGCCTTCTACCGACAGGGGCGAACACCGGGGAGCTGTTTTTT
TRBJ1-3,TRBV5-1,-,-,CASSLEGQISGNTIYF,TGCGCCAGCAGCTTGGAGGGACAAATTTCTGGAAACACCATATATTTT
TRBJ2-2,TRBV10-1,-,-,CASSGQGRAGELFF,TGCGCCAGCAGTGGACAGGGGAGGGCCGGGGAGCTGTTTTTT
TRBJ2-3,TRBV5-1,once,TRBD1,CASSSDGQGITDTQYF,TGCGCCAGCAGCTCGGACGGACAGGGGATAACAGATACGCAGTATTTT
TRBJ1-3,TRBV19,-,TRBD1,CATQGKQSSGNTIYF,TGTGCCACACAGGGGAAACAGAGCTCTGGAAACACCATATATTTT
TRBJ1-2,TRBV12-3/TRBV12-4,-,-,CASSRDFYGYTF,TGTGCCAGCAGTCGGGACTTCTATGGCTACACCTTC
TRBJ2-1,TRBV19,-,TRBD1,CASSMRGGAYNEQFF,TGTGCCAGTAGTATGAGAGGGGGCGCCTACAATGAGCAGTTCTTC
TRBJ1-6,TRBV30,-,-,CAWRGHLQNSPLHF,TGTGCCTGGAGGGGACACCTACAAAATTCACCCCTCCACTTT
TRBJ1-5,TRBV19,-,-,CASSIGQYNQPQHF,TGTGCCAGTAGTATTGGACAGTACAATCAGCCCCAGCATTTT